Many counts were recorded for the clone carrying this TCR beta chain. J was trimmed by 5 bases and V by 4 bases; bases with no gene match: 19. The CDR3 is 19 residues long. CDR1 and CDR2 (germline): SGHNT, YYREEE (reference sequence). The sample is drawn from a study of blood T cell repertoires in COVID-19. Repertoires were generated with immunoSEQ multiplex PCR, while TCRdb's copy carries only in-frame clones and drops some. This sample has tens of thousands of clones, with around four fifths found just once. This chain uses TRBV5-4 with TRBJ1-3, with TRBD1 identical over 9 bases. The sequence was collected from a human donor in a cohort sampled during active COVID-19. Material for sequencing was peripheral blood. The CDR3 DNA sequence: TGTGCCAGCAGCCTAGTCCTAGACAGGGGGACCTCTCTGCGAAACACCATATATTTT. Translating it yields CASSLVLDRGTSLRNTIYF.